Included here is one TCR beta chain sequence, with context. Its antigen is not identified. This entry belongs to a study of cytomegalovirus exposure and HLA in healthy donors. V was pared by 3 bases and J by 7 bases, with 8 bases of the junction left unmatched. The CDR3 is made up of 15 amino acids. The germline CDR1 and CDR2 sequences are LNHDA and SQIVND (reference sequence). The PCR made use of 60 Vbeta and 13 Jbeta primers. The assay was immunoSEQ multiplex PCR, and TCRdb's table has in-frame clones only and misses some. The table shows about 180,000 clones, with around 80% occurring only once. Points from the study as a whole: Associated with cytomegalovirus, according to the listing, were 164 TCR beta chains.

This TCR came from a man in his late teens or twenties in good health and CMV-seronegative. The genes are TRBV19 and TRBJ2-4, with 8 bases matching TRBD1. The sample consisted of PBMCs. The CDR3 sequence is CASSIKQGAGNIQYF. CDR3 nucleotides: TGTGCCAGTAGTATCAAGCAGGGGGCAGGGAACATTCAGTACTTC.